A selection of T cell receptor beta chains follows, all from one sample in a study of T-cell reconstitution after alpha-beta-depleted transplantation in children. Each CDR3 protein is one row after TCRdb ran MiXCR on the PCR reads. The profile shows hundreds of thousands of distinct CDR3 sequences, around 18% of them singletons. This specimen consisted of PBMCs from the stem cell graft donor, obtained from the stem cell graft. These TCRs come from a human donor who donated a stem cell graft to a child with acute lymphoblastic leukemia. Each CDR3 is given with its conserved first and last residue. The D gene is left open where the match is weak. Clone size is stated in some rows and not others, as once, few, many or a class when expanded.

j_gene	v_gene	abundance	d_gene	CDR3nt	CDR3aa
TRBJ2-1	TRBV20-1	NA	NA	TGCAGTGCGCTTAGCCGGGCGGCTGGTGAGCAGTTCTTC	CSALSRAAGEQFF
TRBJ2-5	TRBV5-4	NA	NA	TGTGCCAGCGCCGGGGTTACAGGGAACCTAGAGACCCAGTACTTC	CASAGVTGNLETQYF
TRBJ2-7	TRBV12-3/TRBV12-4	NA	NA	TGTGCCAGCAGTTTAGGACAGCGATCCTACGAGCAGTACTTC	CASSLGQRSYEQYF
TRBJ1-1	TRBV5-1	NA	NA	TGCGCCAGCAGCTTGGTGGTCCGGGGTATGAACACTGAAGCTTTCTTT	CASSLVVRGMNTEAFF
TRBJ1-2	TRBV27	NA	TRBD1	TGTGCCAGCGGACAGGGGGCAAGTAACTATGGCTACACCTTC	CASGQGASNYGYTF
TRBJ1-1	TRBV12-3/TRBV12-4	few	NA	TGTGCCAGCTCCGGCGACGGCTACACTGAAGCTTTCTTT	CASSGDGYTEAFF
TRBJ1-2	TRBV12-3/TRBV12-4	NA	TRBD1	TGTGCCAGCAATCGATTCATACAGGGGCACGGCTACACCTTC	CASNRFIQGHGYTF
TRBJ2-7	TRBV20-1	NA	TRBD1	TGCAGTGCTAGAGATAACGGACAGGGGCCCTACGAGCAGTACTTC	CSARDNGQGPYEQYF
TRBJ2-7	TRBV21-1	NA	NA	TGTGCCAGCACCCAGCGGGGCTACTCCTACGAGCAGTACTTC	CASTQRGYSYEQYF
TRBJ1-2	TRBV7-9	few	NA	TGTGCCAGCAGCTTAGTAGGGACGGAAATCTATGGCTACACCTTC	CASSLVGTEIYGYTF